This T cell receptor (beta chain) derives from a study of radiotherapy plus CTLA-4 blockade in lung cancer. Some clones are missing from TCRdb's copy, which holds only in-frame ones; the method was immunoSEQ multiplex PCR. Of 110,000 or so clones in the sample, just under 80% were seen once. CDR1 is SGHDT, CDR2 YYEEEE, per germline. The CDR3 loop spans 16 amino acids. The V end lost 2 bases, the J end lost 9 bases, and 18 bases lay between the germline ends. The sequences come from peripheral blood, collected from a patient treated with radiotherapy plus ipilimumab. The clonotype originates from a human donor with non-small cell lung cancer who had a partial response to radiotherapy plus ipilimumab. The rearrangement joins TRBV5-6 to TRBJ1-6, with D possibly TRBD1 on 5 matching bases. The CDR3 DNA reads TGTGCCAGCAGCTTCCCTTACCGGCAGGGTAGTTCACCCCTCCACTTT. Amino acid sequence: CASSFPYRQGSSPLHF. Looking up the rest from reference TRBV5-6 and TRBJ1-6 gives the full variable domain: DAGVTQSPTHLIKTRGQQVTLRCSPKSGHDTVSWYQQALGQGPQFIFQYYEEEERQRGNFPDRFSGHQFPNYSSELNVNALLLGDSALYLCASSFPYRQGSSPLHFGNGTRLTVT.